A single sample is the source of the 22 T cell receptor beta chains below, sequenced in a study of T cell responses to AZD1222 COVID-19 vaccine (dated by TCRdb to the early 2020s). The method behind the library was the immunoSEQ multiplex PCR assay. Imported from immuneACCESS, the table was reduced by TCRdb to in-frame sequences with V and J called. These copies leave out some clones; in studies compared against another copy, an unresolved V gene accounts for under half, and the cause of the remainder is not known. In all, the sample holds 150,000 to 200,000 clones, and 94% of those were seen once. Clones ranked in the top ten supply about 4.6% of the sample. Sample time point, as interpreted from the label and publication: about 28 days (+/-7) after the second vaccine dose. The sample here was peripheral blood, taken 28 days after the second AZD1222 dose. These receptors all come from an adult who received the AZD1222 COVID-19 vaccine.

This clone has a single count. The CDR3 loop is CATSRPGQGGGNTIYF. As DNA, the CDR3 is TGTGCCACCAGCAGACCCGGGCAGGGAGGAGGAAACACCATATATTTT. The chain joins TRBV15 to TRBJ1-3, with D tentatively TRBD1 (5 bases). Germline values: CDR1 LNHNV, CDR2 YYDKDF (reference sequence). The CDR3 runs to 16 residues. The V end lost 2 bases, the J end lost 4 bases, and 15 bases lay between the germline ends.

J is TRBJ2-1 and V is TRBV2; 8 bases align to TRBD2. Per germline, CDR1 SNHLY and CDR2 FYNNEI. Trimming removed 4 bases from V and 3 bases from J; junction bases left unmatched: 5. This CDR3 spans 15 amino acids. The DNA for the CDR3 is TGTGCCAGCAGTGCCGGACTAGCAGTCTACAATGAGCAGTTCTTC. Its protein is CASSAGLAVYNEQFF. Complete variable domain (other parts from reference TRBV2 and TRBJ2-1): EPEVTQTPSHQVTQMGQEVILRCVPISNHLYFYWYRQILGQKVEFLVSFYNNEISEKSEIFDDQFSVERPDGSNFTLKIRSTKLEDSAMYFCASSAGLAVYNEQFFGPGTRLTVL.

This chain links TRBV4-1 with TRBJ2-3, with D perhaps matching TRBD1 or TRBD2 (5 bases each). V lost 1 base and J 6 bases, leaving 17 bases between the germline ends. This CDR3 region has 16 residues. CDR1 is MGHRA and CDR2 is YSYEKL in the germline V gene. As DNA, the CDR3 is TGCGCCAGCAGCCAAGTTCGGGTGTTAGGGGAGGATACGCAGTATTTT. It codes for CASSQVRVLGEDTQYF.

The chain is built from TRBV4-2 and TRBJ2-7; TRBD2 is a possible D gene (6 bases). The CDR3 covers 14 residues. Germline V lookup: CDR1 LGHNA, CDR2 YNFKEQ. With 2 bases removed from V and 6 bases from J, the gap between germline ends came to 14 bases. The CDR3 nucleotides are TGTGCCAGCAGCCAAAGACTAGAGCTGGTCGAGCAGTACTTC. It translates to CASSQRLELVEQYF.

The CDR3: CASSQVGVLLGYTF. The CDR3 nucleotides are TGCGCCAGCAGCCAAGTCGGAGTCCTACTTGGCTACACCTTC. This chain connects TRBV4-1 to TRBJ1-2; no reliable D call. Per the germline V gene, CDR1 is MGHRA and CDR2 is YSYEKL. Trimming stripped 1 base from V and 7 bases from J, with 13 bases between. This CDR3 region has 14 residues.

The chain recombines TRBV19 with TRBJ1-2; D not resolved. CDR1 LNHDA and CDR2 SQIVND come from the germline V gene (reference sequence). The CDR3 is made up of 15 amino acids. Between the trimmed V and J ends, which lost 4 bases and 0 bases, there was a span of 12 bases. For the CDR3, the DNA is TGTGCCAGTAGTACCGGCAGTACCCCTAACTATGGCTACACCTTC. Its translation is CASSTGSTPNYGYTF.

The table lists this clone with a count of one. The V call is TRBV10-1, the J call TRBJ1-6; D is unresolved. V was shortened by 8 bases and J by 0 bases, with 38 bases between the two germline ends. Germline CDR1 and CDR2: WNHNN and SYGVQD (reference sequence). The CDR3 totals 24 residues. The CDR3 coding sequence is TGCGCCAGCTCTTTCTCTTTTTTCTCCCCCAGCGGGTTGACGGAATCCTCCTATAATTCACCCCTCCACTTT. This translates into CASSFSFFSPSGLTESSYNSPLHF.

The chain employs TRBV2 and TRBJ2-5; D is perhaps TRBD2 (5 bases). The CDR3 totals 13 residues. Germline CDR1 and CDR2: SNHLY and FYNNEI. Deletions cut 4 bases from V and 2 bases from J, with 8 bases between. The CDR3 here is CASSGGDQETQYF. For the CDR3, the DNA is TGTGCCAGCAGTGGGGGAGATCAAGAGACCCAGTACTTC.

The V and J genes are TRBV4-2 and TRBJ1-5, with 7 nucleotides matching TRBD1. The CDR3 totals 15 residues. Losses at the gene ends were 0 bases for V and 7 bases for J; bases not matched to a gene: 6. The V gene's germline CDR1 is LGHNA and CDR2 YNFKEQ. The DNA for the CDR3 is TGTGCCAGCAGCCAAGAAGGAGGGGGCCGGCAGCCCCAGCATTTT. It is translated as CASSQEGGGRQPQHF.

This rearrangement joins TRBV7-2 to TRBJ2-2; tentatively, D is TRBD1 (5 bases). Germline loops: CDR1 SGHTA, CDR2 FQGNSA. V shed 4 bases and J shed 1 base, with 13 bases lying between them. The CDR3 extends over 16 amino acids. The CDR3 DNA follows: TGTGCCAGCAGCTGGGGCGGCACCCTGAACACCGGGGAGCTGTTTTTT. Its translation: CASSWGGTLNTGELFF.

CDR3 amino acids: CASSLAAPEGEKLFF. The CDR3 DNA sequence: TGCGCCAGCAGCTTGGCGGCACCCGAGGGGGAAAAACTGTTTTTT. The chain links TRBV5-1 to TRBJ1-4, with TRBD1 as a possible D gene (5 bases). This CDR3 is 15 amino acids long. The V gene lost 0 bases and the J gene lost 8 bases, with 14 bases spanning the gap. CDR1 and CDR2 (germline): SGHRS, YFSETQ.

This clone has only one observation. The chain couples TRBV10-1 to TRBJ1-1; a weak D match, TRBD1 (5 bases). The CDR3 has 12 amino acids. CDR1 WNHNN and CDR2 SYGVQD come from the germline V gene (reference sequence). The V gene lost 9 bases and the J gene lost 4 bases, with 12 bases spanning the gap. The CDR3 DNA is TGCGCCAGTGGGGGGATTGGCACTGAAGCTTTCTTT. It codes for CASGGIGTEAFF.

The rearrangement uses TRBV3-1 (or the pseudogene TRBV3-2) and TRBJ2-4; tentatively, D is TRBD2 (7 bases). Trimming left V 5 bases short and J 1 base short, with 21 bases between. The CDR3 runs to 18 residues. In germline, CDR1 is LGHDT, CDR2 YNNKEL (reference sequence). The CDR3: CASSWGGQGRSAKNIQYF. Written as DNA, the CDR3 is TGTGCCAGCAGCTGGGGGGGGCAGGGCCGCTCGGCCAAAAACATTCAGTACTTC.

The chain joins TRBV29-1 to TRBJ2-1, with 9 bases aligning to TRBD2. The germline gives CDR1 SQVTM, CDR2 ANQGSEA. V lost 2 bases to trimming and J lost 9 bases; unmatched junction nucleotides: 14. There are 16 residues in the CDR3. CDR3 DNA sequence: TGCAGCGTTGAAAGACTAGCGGACAGCCGGGGGGGTGAGCAGTTCTTC. Translation: CSVERLADSRGGEQFF.

The chain carries TRBV3-1 (or the pseudogene TRBV3-2) and TRBJ2-7; no clear D gene. The V gene lost 4 bases and the J gene lost 1 base, with 11 bases spanning the gap. CDR1 and CDR2 (germline): LGHDT, YNNKEL (reference sequence). The CDR3 spans 14 residues. The CDR3 bases are TGTGCCAGCAGCCCCGGCACTAAATCCTACGAGCAGTACTTC. Translated, it gives CASSPGTKSYEQYF.

This sequence joins TRBV9 and TRBJ1-4; perhaps TRBD1 as D (5 bases). Trimming took 0 bases from V and 7 from J, leaving 10 bases between them. From germline, CDR1 is SGDLS and CDR2 YYNGEE. CDR3 length: 14 amino acids. CDR3 nucleotide sequence: TGTGCCAGCAGCGTAGGGGGGTTAGGTGAAAAACTGTTTTTT. Protein sequence: CASSVGGLGEKLFF.

The J gene is TRBJ2-3, the V gene TRBV24-1, with TRBD2 identical over 9 bases. This CDR3 region has 13 residues. With 4 bases clipped from V and 11 bases from J, the junction kept 6 bases outside the gene matches. CDR1 KGHDR and CDR2 SFDVKD come from the germline V gene. CDR3 in amino acids: CATSDHSGRGQYF. CDR3 sequence (DNA): TGTGCCACCAGTGACCATAGCGGGAGAGGGCAGTATTTT.

The CDR3 DNA follows: TGTGCCAGCAGCTTATGGGACAGGGGGAACAATGAGCAGTTCTTC. The encoded protein is CASSLWDRGNNEQFF. The rearrangement links TRBV7-2 to TRBJ2-1, with 11 bases identical to TRBD1. Germline V gene data show CDR1 as SGHTA and CDR2 as FQGNSA. The CDR3 runs 15 residues. Trimming took 2 bases from V and 5 from J; bases not matched to a gene: 2.

The CDR3 sequence: CASSQSTPDREDIQYF. CDR3 nucleotide sequence: TGCGCCAGCAGTCAATCAACTCCGGACAGGGAAGACATTCAGTACTTC. This chain uses TRBV23-1 with TRBJ2-4, with 8 bases lining up with TRBD1. TRBV23-1 is marked as an open reading frame, function uncertain. The CDR3 totals 16 residues. Trimming took 0 bases from V and 8 from J; bases not matched to a gene: 9.

CDR3 in DNA: TGCGCCAGCAGCCAAGAGCAGCGGGATGGGGATGAGCAGTTCTTC. Translation: CASSQEQRDGDEQFF. V is TRBV4-3 and J is TRBJ2-1, with TRBD2 matching over 7 bases. The CDR3 contains 15 residues. Germline assignment: CDR1 LGHNA and CDR2 YSLEER. After removal of 0 bases from V and 8 bases from J, the junction contained 7 bases not matched to a gene.

The J gene is TRBJ2-7, the V gene TRBV7-9; no clear D. CDR3 length: 12 amino acids. V gave up 5 bases and J gave up 3 bases, with 8 bases separating them. Germline values: CDR1 SEHNR, CDR2 FQNEAQ (reference sequence). The CDR3 spells CASSLADYEQYF. CDR3 DNA: TGTGCCAGCAGCCTGGCAGACTACGAGCAGTACTTC.

V is TRBV18 and J is TRBJ1-6; no clear D. The V end lost 2 bases, the J end lost 8 bases, and 7 bases lay between the germline ends. CDR3 length: 13 amino acids. Germline V lookup: CDR1 KGHSH, CDR2 LQKENI. In DNA, the CDR3 is TGTGCCAGCTCACCATCGGAGGATTCACCCCTCCACTTT. Translated: CASSPSEDSPLHF.